A selection of T cell receptor beta chains follows, all from one sample in a study of T-cell memory formation after mild COVID-19. In TCRdb, the 5' RACE reads were re-called with MiXCR into one record per CDR3 protein. Of 300,000 to 400,000 distinct CDR3 sequences listed, 20% to 25% were seen once; the top ten hold about 12%. Sequencing was performed on PBMCs or a T cell subset sorted from them (not recorded which). These receptors were collected from an adult woman who had mild COVID-19 (a few samples of this study predate the infection). Cell type and time point are not known. The CDR3 runs from the conserved cysteine through the conserved F or W.

V	J	CDR3
TRBV15	TRBJ2-2	CATSRAPGQGEAGELFF
TRBV29-1	TRBJ2-1	CSVSSGVAYNEQFF
TRBV12-3/TRBV12-4	TRBJ2-6	CASSFARANVLTF
TRBV18	TRBJ2-7	CASSPEAGSYEQYF
TRBV18	TRBJ1-1	CASSPGDRRTEAFF
TRBV9	TRBJ2-2	CASSVDFVLAGGSSTGELFF
TRBV6-5	TRBJ2-2	CASSTLTGTGELFF
TRBV7-9	TRBJ2-5	CASSSSDSNQETQYF
TRBV20-1	TRBJ2-3	CSARSSGYKDTQYF
TRBV13	TRBJ1-5	CASSHGTVNQPQHF
TRBV20-1	TRBJ2-1	CSAGTSGGYNEQFF
TRBV6-2/TRBV6-3	TRBJ2-5	CASSPNDRVGETQYF
TRBV9	TRBJ2-1	CASSFPGYNEQFF
TRBV6-5	TRBJ2-6	CASSLDRGLISGANVLTF
TRBV7-9	TRBJ2-1	CASSRPDWRRNEQFF